This passage covers 9 T cell receptor beta chains from one sample sequenced in a study of shared clonotypes between healthy human individuals (TCRdb year 2020). CD8 naive samples were obtained by positive selection for CCR7 among CD45RO-negative cells, yielding a CD45RA+CCR7+ population from which TemRA cells were excluded. Library method: the immunoSEQ multiplex PCR assay. The table comes from immuneACCESS by way of TCRdb, which keeps in-frame sequences with V and J called. Part of the clones is missing from these tables; in studies checked, under half for an unresolved V gene and the rest for unknown reasons. This sample is represented by around 550,000 clones; roughly 96% of them were singletons. About 0.11% of the sample rests with the top ten. Sequencing used naive CD8+ T cells sorted from blood. The intended sense of this specimen's cell subset or site label: CD45RA+CCR7+. The receptors were sampled from a woman aged 30 to 39 in good health.

The chain recombines TRBV2 with TRBJ2-7; 8 bases match TRBD2. The CDR3 runs to 15 residues. Germline V lookup: CDR1 SNHLY, CDR2 FYNNEI. The ends lost 7 bases at V and 2 bases at J; junction bases unmatched: 10. In nucleotides, the CDR3 is TGTGCCAGCAAGGCGGGGGGTCCACCGACCTACGAGCAGTACTTC. Protein: CASKAGGPPTYEQYF. The full variable domain, in which reference TRBV2 and TRBJ2-7 provide the parts outside the CDR3, is EPEVTQTPSHQVTQMGQEVILRCVPISNHLYFYWYRQILGQKVEFLVSFYNNEISEKSEIFDDQFSVERPDGSNFTLKIRSTKLEDSAMYFCASKAGGPPTYEQYFGPGTRLTVT.

The chain is built from TRBV28 and TRBJ1-5; no clear D. V lost 3 bases, J lost 0 bases, and 15 bases lay in between. This CDR3 comprises 17 residues. Germline loops: CDR1 MDHEN, CDR2 SYDVKM. The CDR3 protein is CASSLIGRPYSNQPQHF. DNA for the CDR3: TGTGCCAGCAGTTTGATCGGCAGGCCCTATAGCAATCAGCCCCAGCATTTT.

The CDR3 region has the DNA TGTGCCAGCAGCCCACTGGGCAGGGCAACAGATACGCAGTATTTT. Translated: CASSPLGRATDTQYF. The rearrangement uses TRBV7-9 and TRBJ2-3; D perhaps matches TRBD1 (5 bases). CDR1 and CDR2 from the germline V gene are SEHNR and FQNEAQ (reference sequence). The V and J ends lost 5 bases and 3 bases respectively, with 15 bases between them. The CDR3 consists of 15 residues. The whole variable domain, filled in from reference TRBV7-9 and TRBJ2-3, reads DTGVSQNPRHKITKRGQNVTFRCDPISEHNRLYWYRQTLGQGPEFLTYFQNEAQLEKSRLLSDRFSAERPKGSFSTLEIQRTEQGDSAMYLCASSPLGRATDTQYFGPGTRLTVL.

V is TRBV27 and J is TRBJ2-1, with a tentative D call TRBD1 (6 bases). The CDR3 contains 14 residues. Germline values: CDR1 MNHEY, CDR2 SMNVEV (reference sequence). V lost 4 bases to trimming and J lost 0 bases, with 7 bases between them. CDR3: CASSWDISYNEQFF. CDR3 nucleotide sequence: TGTGCCAGCAGTTGGGACATCTCCTACAATGAGCAGTTCTTC.

The genes are TRBV5-1 and TRBJ2-2; D gene unclear. The V end lost 0 bases, the J end lost 4 bases, and 10 bases lay between the germline ends. Germline V CDR1 and CDR2: SGHRS, YFSETQ. The CDR3 has 15 amino acids. CDR3 sequence reads: CASSLGWAGTGELFF. CDR3 sequence (DNA): TGCGCCAGCAGCTTGGGGTGGGCCGGCACCGGGGAGCTGTTTTTT.

The J gene is TRBJ2-7, the V gene TRBV30; the D gene is possibly TRBD2 (6 bases). The CDR3 has 11 residues. CDR1 is GTSNPN and CDR2 is SVGIG in the germline V gene (reference sequence). Trimming removed 6 bases from V and 4 bases from J, with 10 bases in between. This chain's CDR3 is CACGRRYEQYF. The CDR3 nucleotides read TGTGCCTGCGGGAGAAGGTACGAGCAGTACTTC.

The J gene is TRBJ2-7, the V gene TRBV7-9; D not resolved. V was pared by 5 bases and J by 2 bases, with 13 bases between. The length of the CDR3 is 14 residues. Per the germline V gene, CDR1 is SEHNR and CDR2 is FQNEAQ (reference sequence). Written as DNA, the CDR3 is TGTGCCAGCAGCGCCCCTCGCGGAGCCTACGAGCAGTACTTC. Translation gives CASSAPRGAYEQYF.

The J gene is TRBJ2-5, the V gene TRBV2; a possible D gene is TRBD2 (5 bases). Germline CDR1 and CDR2: SNHLY and FYNNEI. This CDR3 region has 13 residues. The V and J ends lost 7 bases and 4 bases respectively, with 13 bases between them. Written as DNA, the CDR3 is TGTGCCAGCAATTTTGACCGGGGAGAGACCCAGTACTTC. This codes for CASNFDRGETQYF. Drawing the rest from reference TRBV2 and TRBJ2-5, the complete variable domain is EPEVTQTPSHQVTQMGQEVILRCVPISNHLYFYWYRQILGQKVEFLVSFYNNEISEKSEIFDDQFSVERPDGSNFTLKIRSTKLEDSAMYFCASNFDRGETQYFGPGTRLLVL.

The chain is built from TRBV13 and TRBJ1-1; 8 bases fit TRBD1. Germline V gene lookup returns CDR1 PRHDT and CDR2 FYEKMQ (reference sequence). This CDR3 spans 16 amino acids. V trimming: 1 base; J trimming: 3 bases; junction bases outside the gene matches: 7. The DNA of the CDR3 is TGTGCCAGCAGCTTAGTGGACAGGGTATCGGACACTGAAGCTTTCTTT. Translating it yields CASSLVDRVSDTEAFF.